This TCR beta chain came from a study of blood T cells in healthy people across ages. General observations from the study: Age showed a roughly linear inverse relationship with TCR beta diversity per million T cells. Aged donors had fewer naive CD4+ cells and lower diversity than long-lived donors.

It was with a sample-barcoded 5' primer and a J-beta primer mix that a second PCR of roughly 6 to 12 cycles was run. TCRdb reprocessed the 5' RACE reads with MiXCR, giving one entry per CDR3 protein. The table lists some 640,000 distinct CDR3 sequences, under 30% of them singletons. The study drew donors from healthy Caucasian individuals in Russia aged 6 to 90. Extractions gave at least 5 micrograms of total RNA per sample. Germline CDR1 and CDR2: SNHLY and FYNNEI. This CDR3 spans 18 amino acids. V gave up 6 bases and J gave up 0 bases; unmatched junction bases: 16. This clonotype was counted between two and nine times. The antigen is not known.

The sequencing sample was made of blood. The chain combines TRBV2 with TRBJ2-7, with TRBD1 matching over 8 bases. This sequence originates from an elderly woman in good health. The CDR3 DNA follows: TGTGCCAGCAGGGCCGGGACAGGCGAAACCTTAACCTCCTACGAGCAGTACTTC. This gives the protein CASRAGTGETLTSYEQYF.